This TCR beta chain comes out of a study of blood T cells in healthy people across ages. Findings and limits, study-wide: The long-lived group displayed more naive CD4+ cells, plus higher diversity, than the aged donors did. The fall in TCR beta diversity per million T cells was roughly linear with age.

Roughly 9.2 milliliters of peripheral blood were drawn from each donor into EDTA-treated tubes. A remark on this clonotype: Antigen specificity is unknown.

A J-beta primer mix and a sample-barcoded 5' primer were used in a second PCR of about 7 to 11 cycles. Per sample, CDR3-containing paired-end reads numbered at least 2.5 million. TCRdb reprocessed the 5' RACE reads with MiXCR, giving one entry per CDR3 protein. The data show about 1.8 million distinct CDR3 sequences, around 50% seen once. The CDR3 is 17 residues long. The trim removed 6 bases at V and 4 bases at J, leaving 14 bases unmatched. Looked up from germline, CDR1 is MDHEN and CDR2 is SYDVKM. This sequence joins TRBV28 and TRBJ2-1, with 8 nucleotides matching TRBD1. The sample was blood. The TCR originated in a woman aged 35 to 49 in good health. As DNA, the CDR3 is TGTGCCAGCAGAACGACAGGGGACACTAGTGTTTACAATGAGCAGTTCTTC. It codes for CASRTTGDTSVYNEQFF.